This TCR beta chain is drawn from a study of T cells in Graves' hyperthyroidism and ophthalmopathy (dated by TCRdb to about 2019). Describing the broader study: TCR V-J signatures able to tell the groups apart were searched for in a discovery cohort of 95 or so patients, of whom over 40 had Graves' ophthalmopathy and about 60 had stable Graves' hyperthyroidism. TCR Vbeta CDR3 sequencing of 130 to 150 peripheral blood samples (around 45 ophthalmopathy, some 75 hyperthyroidism and approximately 17 progressor patients) is reported in the paper. Following sampling, methimazole starting at 30 mg daily was given to hyperthyroidism patients, and high-dose intravenous methylprednisolone was given to ophthalmopathy patients. Whether ophthalmopathy could be predicted prospectively was tested in an independent validation cohort made up of roughly 19 hyperthyroidism patients plus 17 patients who later progressed to ophthalmopathy. The 90 or so discovery patients were randomly split 7:3 into training and test sets. In more than five Graves' hyperthyroidism patients, the study also compared T-cell repertoires from thyroid tissue with T-cell repertoires from blood.

A patient counted as having stable Graves' hyperthyroidism if no progression to ophthalmopathy occurred over 18 months of follow-up. Hyperthyroidism patients were aged 18 to 65 years and newly diagnosed, with disease duration of less than 2 months. Patients with uncontrolled infections, other autoimmune diseases, pregnancy or lactation were excluded. Diagnoses were established on the basis of clinical symptoms, serum thyroxine and TRAb, thyroid ultrasound, and orbital computed tomography. Trizol reagent was used to extract total RNA, and RNA quality was then checked on an Agilent 2100 Bioanalyzer. As regards this clonotype: No antigen is known for it. Per-nucleotide qualities are absent, and no much larger clonotype sits a single base away.

CDR1 and CDR2, looked up from the germline V gene, are KGHDR and SFDVKD. Relative to germline, V is 7 bases shorter and J is 0 bases shorter, with 14 bases between their ends. Inclusive of the bounding cysteine and phenylalanine, the CDR3 is 15 residues long. Of all the DNA, just the CDR3 is kept, 45 bases in frame from base 1. Results the study describes overall, beyond this receptor: In validation, the model predicted progression to ophthalmopathy with around 71% sensitivity and around 72% specificity, a median of 6.5 months before onset. In cross-validation, a model built on a 13 V-J signature told ophthalmopathy apart from stable hyperthyroidism with approximately 90% sensitivity and approximately 84% specificity, and in testing the same model reached 80%/75%. No statistical method was used to set the sample size in advance, and investigators knew the group allocation. Most expanded thyroid clonotypes (frequency above 0.001) were also detected in blood, suggesting blood repertoires may reflect thyroid immune responses.

The TCR beta CDR3 regions were amplified from RNA transcripts. The first round of RT-PCR for the TCR CDR3 was performed with the HTBI primer set and the Qiagen OneStep RT-PCR kit. A second multiplex PCR round built the libraries, followed by size selection and purification. Sequencing of the libraries was done on an Illumina HiSeq2000 using paired-end 100 bp reads. As for the original processing: SOAPnuke was used to process the raw data, with reads discarded if the reads contained adapters or uncalled bases, had a mean Phred below 15, or lacked an exact constant-primer or identifier match. High-quality paired reads were merged with COPE v1.2.5, and unique nucleotide sequences were defined as clonotypes. MiTCR v1.1 was used to align clonotypes to the IMGT TRBV, TRBD and TRBJ reference segments. Only V-J combinations with frequency above 0.0001, covering 99% to 99.2% of repertoires, were analysed. The TCS score was defined as the ratio of F50 (clonal expansion) to E x V (chaos), calculated using BLOSUM62-based TCRdist between CDR3 peptides within each V-J. Welch's t-statistics and random forest reduced roughly 540 V-J features to under 15, which were used in a naive Bayes classifier (R e1071). The Morisita-Horn index was used to measure how similar the thyroid and blood repertoires were. The raw public reads went through TCRdb reprocessing: fastp at Q25, MiXCR clone calling, in-frame beta chains kept. Records with the same CDR3 protein are collapsed into one entry carrying the most frequent genes and DNA. TCRdb's processing, not the authors' own work, is the source of the V and J calls. This sample gives a few hundred thousand distinct CDR3 sequences in total; approximately 44% of them show up just once. The ten largest make up roughly 7.7% of the sample.

This chain is built from TRBV24-1 and TRBJ1-2, with no confidently assigned D gene. This TCR came from a woman in her late teens or twenties with Graves' hyperthyroidism. Sequencing was performed on peripheral blood or thyroid tissue (not recorded which). The CDR3 here reads CATRARGEANYGYTF. The nucleotides read TGTGCCACCAGGGCCCGGGGTGAAGCTAACTATGGCTACACCTTC.